This T cell receptor beta chain was captured in a study of identical twins. From the 5' RACE reads, TCRdb called clonotypes with MiXCR, one entry per CDR3 protein. In the table there are about 890,000 distinct CDR3 sequences, about 12% of which are singletons. Germline CDR1 and CDR2: LNHNV and YYDKDF (reference sequence). The CDR3 is made up of 15 amino acids. V shed 5 bases and J 7 bases; nucleotides not matched to a gene: 7. Overall study results and limits: While abundant cord blood beta clonotypes carried fewer insertions, memory repertoires showed no such pattern.

This clonotype was seen only a few times. Antigen specificity is unknown. Every one of the donors was a healthy Caucasian. In addition, the sample was reused for a study of yellow fever vaccine responses in identical twins.

V usage is TRBV15 and J usage is TRBJ2-2; 10 bases are a match to TRBD1. The sequencing sample was made of PBMCs. This TCR was sampled from a woman between 18 and 30 years old in good health. The CDR3 DNA reads TGTGCCACCAGCGCCCGGGACAGGGGTGTCGGGGAGCTGTTTTTT. It yields the protein CATSARDRGVGELFF.